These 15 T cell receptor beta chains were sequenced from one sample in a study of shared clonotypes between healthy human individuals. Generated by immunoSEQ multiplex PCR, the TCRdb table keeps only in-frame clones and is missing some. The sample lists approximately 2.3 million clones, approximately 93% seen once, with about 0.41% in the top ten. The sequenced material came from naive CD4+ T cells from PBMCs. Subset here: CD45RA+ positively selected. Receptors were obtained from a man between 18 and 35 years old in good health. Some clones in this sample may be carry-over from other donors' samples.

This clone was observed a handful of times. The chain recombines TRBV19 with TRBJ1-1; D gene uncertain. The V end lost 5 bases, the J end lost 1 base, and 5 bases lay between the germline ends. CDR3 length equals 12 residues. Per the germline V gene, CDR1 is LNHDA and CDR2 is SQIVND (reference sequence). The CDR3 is CASSYTNTEAFF. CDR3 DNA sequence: TGTGCCAGTAGTTACACGAACACTGAAGCTTTCTTT.

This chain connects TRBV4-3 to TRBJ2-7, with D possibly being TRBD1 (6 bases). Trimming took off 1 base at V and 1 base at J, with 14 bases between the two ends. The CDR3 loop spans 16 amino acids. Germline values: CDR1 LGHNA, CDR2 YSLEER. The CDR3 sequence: CASSQVLRGPSYEQYF. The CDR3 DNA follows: TGCGCCAGCAGCCAAGTCCTCAGGGGTCCTTCCTACGAGCAGTACTTC.

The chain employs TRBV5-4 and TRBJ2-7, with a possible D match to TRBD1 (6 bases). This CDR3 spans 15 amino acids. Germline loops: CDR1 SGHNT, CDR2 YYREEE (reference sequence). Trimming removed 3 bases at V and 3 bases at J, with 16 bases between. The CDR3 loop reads CASSYRSRGSYEQYF. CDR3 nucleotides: TGTGCCAGCAGCTATAGAAGCAGGGGTAGCTACGAGCAGTACTTC.

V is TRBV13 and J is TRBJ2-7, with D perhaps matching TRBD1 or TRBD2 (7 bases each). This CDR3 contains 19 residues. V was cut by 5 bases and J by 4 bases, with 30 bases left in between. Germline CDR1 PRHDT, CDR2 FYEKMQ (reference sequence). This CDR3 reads CASSPGGGGLVSEGYEQYF. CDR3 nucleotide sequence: TGTGCCAGCAGCCCAGGGGGGGGCGGGCTGGTTTCGGAAGGATACGAGCAGTACTTC.

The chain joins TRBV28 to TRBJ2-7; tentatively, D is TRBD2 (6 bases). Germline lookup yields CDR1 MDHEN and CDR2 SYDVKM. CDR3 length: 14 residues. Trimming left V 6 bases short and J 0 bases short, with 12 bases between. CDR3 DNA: TGTGCCAGCAGAACTACGGGACTCTCCTACGAGCAGTACTTC. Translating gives CASRTTGLSYEQYF.

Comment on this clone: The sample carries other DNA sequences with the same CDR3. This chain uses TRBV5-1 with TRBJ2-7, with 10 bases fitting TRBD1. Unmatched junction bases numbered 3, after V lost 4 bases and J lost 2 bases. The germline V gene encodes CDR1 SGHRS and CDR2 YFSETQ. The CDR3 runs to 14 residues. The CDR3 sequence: CASSTGQGAYEQYF. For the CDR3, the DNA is TGCGCCAGCAGCACAGGACAGGGGGCCTACGAGCAGTACTTC.

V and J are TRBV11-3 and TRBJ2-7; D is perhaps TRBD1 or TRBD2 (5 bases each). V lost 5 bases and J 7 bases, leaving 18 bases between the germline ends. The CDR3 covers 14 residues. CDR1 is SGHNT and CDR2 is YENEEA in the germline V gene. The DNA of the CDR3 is TGTGCCAGCAGCCCCCGGCCGGGGCCTGGGGAGCAGTACTTC. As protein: CASSPRPGPGEQYF. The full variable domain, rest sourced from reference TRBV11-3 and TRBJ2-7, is EAGVVQSPRYKIIEKKQPVAFWCNPISGHNTLYWYLQNLGQGPELLIRYENEEAVDDSQLPKDRFSAERLKGVDSTLKIQPAELGDSAVYLCASSPRPGPGEQYFGPGTRLTVT.

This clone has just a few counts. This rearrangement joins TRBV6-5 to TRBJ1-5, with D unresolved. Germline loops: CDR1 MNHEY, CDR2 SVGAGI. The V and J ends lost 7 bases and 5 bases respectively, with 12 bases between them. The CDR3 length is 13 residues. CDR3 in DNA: TGTGCCAGCATGGGGAGTTATGATCAGCCCCAGCATTTT. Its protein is CASMGSYDQPQHF.

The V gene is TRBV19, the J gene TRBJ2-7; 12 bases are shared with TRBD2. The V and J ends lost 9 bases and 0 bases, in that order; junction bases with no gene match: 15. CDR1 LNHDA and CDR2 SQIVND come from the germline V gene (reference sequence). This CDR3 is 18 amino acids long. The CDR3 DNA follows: TGTGCCAGCAGGGGGAGGACTAGCGGGGCCACCAGCTCCTACGAGCAGTACTTC. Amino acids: CASRGRTSGATSSYEQYF.

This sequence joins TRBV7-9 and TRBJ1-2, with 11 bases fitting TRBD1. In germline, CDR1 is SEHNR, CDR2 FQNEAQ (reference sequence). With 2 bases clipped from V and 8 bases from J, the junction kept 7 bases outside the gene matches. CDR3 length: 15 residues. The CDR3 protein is CASSLSGQGGYGYTF. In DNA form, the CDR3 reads TGTGCCAGCAGCTTATCGGGACAGGGGGGATACGGCTACACCTTC.

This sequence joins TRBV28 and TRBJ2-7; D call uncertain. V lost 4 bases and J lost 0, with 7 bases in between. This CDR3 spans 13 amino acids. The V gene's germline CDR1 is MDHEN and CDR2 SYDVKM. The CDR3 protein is CASSYPSSYEQYF. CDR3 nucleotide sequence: TGTGCCAGCAGTTATCCGAGCTCCTACGAGCAGTACTTC.

CDR3 sequence: CASTIKETQYF. The CDR3 DNA follows: TGTGCCAGCACGATCAAGGAGACCCAGTACTTC. J is TRBJ2-5 and V is TRBV6-1; D uncertain. Trimming removed 7 bases at V and 5 bases at J, with 8 bases between. The CDR3 consists of 11 residues. The germline CDR1 and CDR2 sequences are MNHNS and SASEGT.

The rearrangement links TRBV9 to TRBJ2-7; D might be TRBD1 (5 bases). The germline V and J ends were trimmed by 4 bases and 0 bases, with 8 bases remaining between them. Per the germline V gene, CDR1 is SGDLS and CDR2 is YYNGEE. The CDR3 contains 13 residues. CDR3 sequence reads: CASSSGISYEQYF. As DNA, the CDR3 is TGTGCCAGCAGCTCAGGGATCTCCTACGAGCAGTACTTC.

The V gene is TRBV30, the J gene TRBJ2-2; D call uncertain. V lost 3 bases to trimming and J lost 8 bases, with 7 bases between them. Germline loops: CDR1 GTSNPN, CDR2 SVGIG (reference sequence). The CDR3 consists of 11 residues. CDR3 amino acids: CAWSAIGELFF. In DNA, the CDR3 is TGTGCCTGGAGCGCCATAGGGGAGCTGTTTTTT.

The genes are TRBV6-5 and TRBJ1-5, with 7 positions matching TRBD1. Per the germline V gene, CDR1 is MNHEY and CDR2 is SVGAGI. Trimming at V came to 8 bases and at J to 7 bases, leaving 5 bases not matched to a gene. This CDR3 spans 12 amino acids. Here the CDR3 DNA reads TGTGCCAGCTCGACAGGGCGGCAGCCCCAGCATTTT. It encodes CASSTGRQPQHF.